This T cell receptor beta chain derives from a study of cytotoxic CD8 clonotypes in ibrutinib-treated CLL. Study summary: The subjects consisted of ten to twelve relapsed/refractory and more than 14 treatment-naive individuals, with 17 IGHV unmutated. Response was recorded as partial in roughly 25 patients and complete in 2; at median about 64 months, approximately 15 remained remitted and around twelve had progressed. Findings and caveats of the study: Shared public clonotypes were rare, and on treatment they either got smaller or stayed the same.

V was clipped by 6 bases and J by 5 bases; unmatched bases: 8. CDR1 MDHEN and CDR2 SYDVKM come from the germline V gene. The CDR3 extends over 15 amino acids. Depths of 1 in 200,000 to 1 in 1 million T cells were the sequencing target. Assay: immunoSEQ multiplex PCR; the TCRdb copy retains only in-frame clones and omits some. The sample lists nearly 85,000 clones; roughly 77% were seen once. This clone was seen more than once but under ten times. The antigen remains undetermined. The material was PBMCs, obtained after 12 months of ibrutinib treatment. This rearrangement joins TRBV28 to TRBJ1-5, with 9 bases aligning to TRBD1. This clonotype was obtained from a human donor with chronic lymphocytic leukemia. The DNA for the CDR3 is TGTGCCAGCAGGAACCCAACAGGGGGCTATCAGCCCCAGCATTTT. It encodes CASRNPTGGYQPQHF.